One and the same sample provided the 22 T cell receptor beta chains below, sequenced in a study of cytomegalovirus exposure and HLA in healthy donors. PCR involved 60 Vbeta and 13 Jbeta primers. Assay used: immunoSEQ multiplex PCR; TCRdb lists only in-frame clones, some missing. This table holds 150,000 to 200,000 clones, 78% found once. Sequencing used PBMCs. These receptors originate from a woman aged 45-60 years in good health and CMV-seropositive.

The chain couples TRBV6-5 to TRBJ2-1; 11 bases fit TRBD2. The CDR3 spans 14 residues. CDR1 and CDR2 from the germline V gene are MNHEY and SVGAGI. V trimming: 2 bases; J trimming: 9 bases; junction bases outside the gene matches: 3. CDR3 loop: CASSYTLAGGEQFF. CDR3 nucleotide sequence: TGTGCCAGCAGTTACACCCTAGCGGGGGGTGAGCAGTTCTTC.

The V and J genes are TRBV30 and TRBJ1-1, with 8 positions matching TRBD1. CDR1 is GTSNPN, CDR2 SVGIG, per germline (reference sequence). Losses at the gene ends were 5 bases for V and 6 bases for J; bases not matched to a gene: 11. This CDR3 comprises 14 residues. This CDR3 reads CAWGTGQVTSEAFF. The CDR3 DNA reads as TGTGCCTGGGGGACGGGACAGGTCACTTCTGAAGCTTTCTTT.

V is TRBV30 and J is TRBJ1-2, with 9 bases identical to TRBD1. This CDR3 comprises 14 residues. CDR1 and CDR2 from the germline V gene are GTSNPN and SVGIG (reference sequence). The junction had 1 base not matched to a gene; V was cut back by 0 bases and J by 2 bases. CDR3 amino acids: CAWSVQGANYGYTF. The CDR3, as DNA: TGTGCCTGGAGTGTACAGGGGGCAAACTATGGCTACACCTTC.

This rearrangement joins TRBV2 to TRBJ1-4; tentatively, D is TRBD1 (6 bases). V lost 5 bases, J lost 8 bases, and 12 bases lay in between. The CDR3 contains 13 residues. Germline loops: CDR1 SNHLY, CDR2 FYNNEI. The CDR3 nucleotides read TGTGCCAGCAGTTACAGGGCTAGGGAAAAACTGTTTTTT. This sequence encodes CASSYRAREKLFF.

The rearrangement links TRBV5-4 to TRBJ1-2; D gene ambiguous. The CDR3 loop spans 14 amino acids. Germline loops: CDR1 SGHNT, CDR2 YYREEE (reference sequence). Trimming took 4 bases from V and 2 from J, leaving 12 bases between them. The chain's CDR3 is CASSPRGTNYGYTF. The CDR3 bases are TGTGCCAGCAGCCCCCGAGGCACCAACTATGGCTACACCTTC. Full variable domain (missing parts from reference TRBV5-4 and TRBJ1-2): ETGVTQSPTHLIKTRGQQVTLRCSSQSGHNTVSWYQQALGQGPQFIFQYYREEENGRGNFPPRFSGLQFPNYSSELNVNALELDDSALYLCASSPRGTNYGYTFGSGTRLTVV.

This chain uses TRBV30 with TRBJ1-2; a possible D gene is TRBD1 (5 bases). Trimming cost V 0 bases and J 5 bases, with 13 bases left between them. From germline, CDR1 is GTSNPN and CDR2 SVGIG (reference sequence). The CDR3 loop spans 14 amino acids. The CDR3: CAWSVLRGEYGYTF. In DNA form, the CDR3 reads TGTGCCTGGAGTGTACTTCGGGGGGAATATGGCTACACCTTC. Full variable domain (outside the CDR3, taken from reference TRBV30 and TRBJ1-2): SQTIHQWPATLVQPVGSPLSLECTVEGTSNPNLYWYRQAAGRGLQLLFYSVGIGQISSEVPQNLSASRPQDRQFILSSKKLLLSDSGFYLCAWSVLRGEYGYTFGSGTRLTVV.

This chain connects TRBV5-4 to TRBJ2-1; TRBD2 agrees at 10 bases. The trim removed 4 bases at V and 4 bases at J, leaving 5 bases unmatched. Germline V gene lookup returns CDR1 SGHNT and CDR2 YYREEE (reference sequence). CDR3 length: 15 residues. CDR3 sequence (DNA): TGTGCCAGCAGCGACAGCGGGGGGGCTTACAATGAGCAGTTCTTC. It codes for CASSDSGGAYNEQFF.

This chain connects TRBV5-1 to TRBJ2-3; 10 positions agree with TRBD2. V dropped 6 bases and J dropped 1; count of bases not matched to a gene: 2. The CDR3 is 14 residues long. Looked up from germline, CDR1 is SGHRS and CDR2 is YFSETQ. This CDR3 reads CASTTSGGTDTQYF. As DNA, the CDR3 is TGCGCCAGCACAACTAGCGGGGGCACAGATACGCAGTATTTT.

This clone occurred a few times. The chain is built from TRBV9 and TRBJ2-7, with TRBD2 matching over 8 bases. Per germline, CDR1 SGDLS and CDR2 YYNGEE. The CDR3 length is 16 residues. V lost 4 bases and J lost 5; bases outside the gene matches: 14. CDR3 loop: CASSFLPGGSVDEQYF. The CDR3 DNA follows: TGTGCCAGCAGCTTCCTCCCGGGGGGGTCTGTCGACGAGCAGTACTTC.

The V and J genes are TRBV9 and TRBJ2-7; D may be TRBD2 (6 bases). Trimming took off 4 bases at V and 1 base at J, with 12 bases between the two ends. The CDR3 sequence is 14 residues long. Germline values: CDR1 SGDLS, CDR2 YYNGEE. CDR3 residues: CASSLRGTSYEQYF. In DNA form, the CDR3 reads TGTGCCAGCAGCCTCCGAGGGACTTCCTACGAGCAGTACTTC.

This chain links TRBV2 with TRBJ2-1, with 13 bases that match TRBD2. CDR1 and CDR2 from the germline V gene are SNHLY and FYNNEI. The CDR3 has 13 amino acids. The junction had 0 bases not matched to a gene; V was cut back by 1 base and J by 12 bases. The CDR3 bases are TGTGCCAGCAGTGAAGGGACTAGCGGGAGGCAGTTCTTC. Its translation is CASSEGTSGRQFF.

V is TRBV11-2 and J is TRBJ1-2; no reliable D call. The germline CDR1 and CDR2 sequences are SGHAT and FQNNGV. Trimming took off 1 base at V and 4 bases at J, with 4 bases between the two ends. This CDR3 is 12 amino acids long. The CDR3 region is CASSLGGYGYTF. CDR3 in DNA: TGTGCCAGCAGCTTAGGAGGCTATGGCTACACCTTC.

The chain couples TRBV7-9 to TRBJ2-5; D may be TRBD1 (5 bases). CDR1 SEHNR and CDR2 FQNEAQ come from the germline V gene (reference sequence). CDR3 length: 15 residues. The V gene lost 5 bases and the J gene lost 5 bases, with 18 bases spanning the gap. CDR3 DNA: TGTGCCAGCAGCACCCGGGTAAGGGGTCAGGAGACCCAGTACTTC. Its translation is CASSTRVRGQETQYF.

The J gene is TRBJ2-2, the V gene TRBV5-4; no definite D call. The CDR3 has 15 amino acids. The V and J ends lost 2 bases and 3 bases respectively, with 11 bases between them. Looked up from germline, CDR1 is SGHNT and CDR2 is YYREEE (reference sequence). The CDR3 DNA follows: TGTGCCAGCAGCTTAAACCTCGAGTACACCGGGGAGCTGTTTTTT. Its translation: CASSLNLEYTGELFF.

The chain joins TRBV2 to TRBJ2-3; 7 nucleotides match TRBD1. Germline V gene sequence: CDR1 SNHLY, CDR2 FYNNEI. The CDR3 sequence is 15 residues long. Trimming at V came to 4 bases and at J to 7 bases, leaving 11 bases not matched to a gene. CDR3 protein: CASSATTGTWNTQYF. Written as DNA, the CDR3 is TGTGCCAGCAGTGCCACGACAGGGACGTGGAATACGCAGTATTTT. The complete variable domain, with remaining parts taken from reference TRBV2 and TRBJ2-3, reads EPEVTQTPSHQVTQMGQEVILRCVPISNHLYFYWYRQILGQKVEFLVSFYNNEISEKSEIFDDQFSVERPDGSNFTLKIRSTKLEDSAMYFCASSATTGTWNTQYFGPGTRLTVL.

The rearrangement uses TRBV7-3 and TRBJ2-1; TRBD2 agrees at 9 bases. CDR3 size: 16 residues. Germline lookup yields CDR1 SGHTA and CDR2 FQGTGA. The trim removed 2 bases at V and 2 bases at J, leaving 4 bases unmatched. The CDR3: CASSLSGLATYNEQFF. The CDR3 DNA follows: TGTGCCAGCAGCTTATCGGGACTAGCTACCTACAATGAGCAGTTCTTC. The whole variable domain, remainder taken from reference TRBV7-3 and TRBJ2-1, is GAGVSQTPSNKVTEKGKYVELRCDPISGHTALYWYRQSLGQGPEFLIYFQGTGAADDSGLPNDRFFAVRPEGSVSTLKIQRTERGDSAVYLCASSLSGLATYNEQFFGPGTRLTVL.

The gene calls are TRBV4-1 and TRBJ1-2; D gene uncertain. CDR1 is MGHRA, CDR2 YSYEKL, per germline. This CDR3 region has 13 residues. Deletions cut 1 base from V and 8 bases from J, with 11 bases between. CDR3 nucleotides: TGCGCCAGCAGCCAAGTGGGTGTCGGGGGCTACACCTTC. This translates into CASSQVGVGGYTF.

The J gene is TRBJ1-5, the V gene TRBV25-1; unclear D gene. CDR1 and CDR2 (germline): MGHDK, SYGVNS. V was cut by 1 base and J by 3 bases, with 7 bases left in between. The CDR3 runs to 14 residues. The CDR3 spells CASSESGFNQPQHF. The CDR3, as DNA: TGTGCCAGCAGTGAATCAGGTTTCAATCAGCCCCAGCATTTT.

The rearrangement joins TRBV4-2 to TRBJ2-3, with D uncertain. Germline V gives CDR1 LGHNA, CDR2 YNFKEQ. The CDR3 spans 18 residues. Trimming stripped 1 base from V and 1 base from J, with 18 bases between. CDR3 protein: CASSQAPRSGRRTDTQYF. The DNA of the CDR3 is TGTGCCAGCAGCCAAGCCCCTAGGTCTGGCCGTCGCACAGATACGCAGTATTTT.

The chain uses TRBV27 and TRBJ2-7; 8 bases map to TRBD1. CDR1 is MNHEY, CDR2 SMNVEV, per germline (reference sequence). After removal of 2 bases from V and 4 bases from J, the junction contained 4 bases not matched to a gene. This CDR3 comprises 14 residues. As DNA, the CDR3 is TGTGCCAGCAGTTTACAGGGGGCAGGGTACGAGCAGTACTTC. Protein: CASSLQGAGYEQYF.

The CDR3, as DNA: TGCGCCAGCAGCCAAGGAACCGGGGGAGGCAACACCATATATTTT. Protein: CASSQGTGGGNTIYF. V usage is TRBV4-1 and J usage is TRBJ1-3; TRBD1 is a possible D gene (5 bases). Between the trimmed V and J ends, which lost 1 base and 7 bases, there was a span of 14 bases. The germline V gene encodes CDR1 MGHRA and CDR2 YSYEKL. The CDR3 has 15 amino acids.

As for this clone: Other DNA sequences in the sample encode the same CDR3. This rearrangement joins TRBV19 to TRBJ2-3; D is unresolved. V dropped 3 bases and J dropped 3 bases, with 13 bases sitting between them. The CDR3 runs 15 residues. Germline V gene sequence: CDR1 LNHDA, CDR2 SQIVND (reference sequence). CDR3 residues: CASSIRNSPTDTQYF. Here the CDR3 DNA reads TGTGCCAGTAGTATCCGGAACAGCCCAACAGATACGCAGTATTTT.